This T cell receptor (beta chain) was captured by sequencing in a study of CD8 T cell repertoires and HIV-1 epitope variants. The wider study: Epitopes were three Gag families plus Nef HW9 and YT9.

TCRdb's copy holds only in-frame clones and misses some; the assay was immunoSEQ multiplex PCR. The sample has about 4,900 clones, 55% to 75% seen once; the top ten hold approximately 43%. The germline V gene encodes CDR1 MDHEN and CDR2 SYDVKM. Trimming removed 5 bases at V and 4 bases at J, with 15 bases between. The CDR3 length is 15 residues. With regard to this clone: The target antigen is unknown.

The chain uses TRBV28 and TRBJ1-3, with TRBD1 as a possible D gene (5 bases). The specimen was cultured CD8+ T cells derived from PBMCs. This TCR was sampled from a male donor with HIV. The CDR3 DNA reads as TGTGCCAGCAGTACCCGCCAGGGTGTCGGAAACACCATATATTTT. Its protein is CASSTRQGVGNTIYF.